The clone carrying this T cell receptor beta chain was detected once. These data originate in a study of blood T cell repertoires in COVID-19. Study summary: Material from acute and convalescent COVID-19 was sourced from the United States, Italy and Spain. The cDNA or gDNA used as material had been derived from T cells, B-cell-depleted T cells, or PBMCs.

V was cut by 6 bases and J by 3 bases, with 23 bases left in between. Germline assignment: CDR1 MNHEY and CDR2 SMNVEV (reference sequence). The CDR3 extends over 17 amino acids. In the original analysis: How many nucleated cells were present was estimated from reference gene primer amplification. Using immunoSEQ multiplex PCR, the repertoire was profiled, and TCRdb retains in-frame clones only, with some absent. The V and J calls and the clone size are those of that table, but D and trimming were determined from the DNA. The sample yields about 220,000 clones, more than 65% seen once. The V and J genes are TRBV27 and TRBJ1-2; D remains ambiguous. Sequencing was done on a sample of peripheral blood. The sequence was obtained from a woman of 80 years or more with acute or convalescent COVID-19. The CDR3 DNA follows: TGTGCCAGCAGGCCCCTAGGCACATCCCCTCTGGACTATGGCTACACCTTC. Its translation: CASRPLGTSPLDYGYTF.